This passage covers 17 T cell receptor beta chains from one sample sequenced in a study of cytomegalovirus exposure and HLA in healthy donors. With 60 Vbeta and 13 Jbeta primers, the PCR was carried out. Clones were sequenced by immunoSEQ multiplex PCR, and TCRdb holds only the in-frame ones, with some missing. The sample lists about 55,000 clones, 50% to 70% occurring once. Sequencing was done on a sample of PBMCs. These receptors were collected from a human donor in good health.

The chain is built from TRBV5-4 and TRBJ1-2; D is undetermined. V was clipped by 0 bases and J by 8 bases, with 14 bases between them. The CDR3 has 14 amino acids. CDR1 and CDR2 from the germline V gene are SGHNT and YYREEE (reference sequence). This chain's CDR3 is CASSLGAARRGYTF. In DNA form, the CDR3 reads TGTGCCAGCAGCTTGGGGGCAGCCAGGAGGGGCTACACCTTC.

This clone was counted between two and nine times. This chain connects TRBV7-8 to TRBJ1-2; 8 bases line up with TRBD1. The CDR3 has 15 residues. The germline V gene encodes CDR1 SGHVS and CDR2 FQNEAQ. The J segment lost 4 bases and the V segment lost 3 bases, leaving 7 bases of the junction unmatched. The CDR3 coding sequence is TGTGCCAGCAGCTTGCAGACCGGGACAGGCTATGGCTACACCTTC. The encoded protein is CASSLQTGTGYGYTF.

This clone has more than one count but fewer than ten. Germline and junction disagree at one end, which may indicate a read error. V is TRBV7-9 and J is TRBJ1-5; no firm D call. CDR1 is SEHNR and CDR2 is FQNEAQ in the germline V gene (reference sequence). This CDR3 is built from 15 residues. CDR3 region: CSSSLEENRNQPQHF. The CDR3 DNA reads as TGTTCCAGCAGCTTAGAGGAGAATCGTAATCAGCCCCAGCATTTT.

J is TRBJ2-1 and V is TRBV30; TRBD2 is a possible D gene (8 bases). Looked up from germline, CDR1 is GTSNPN and CDR2 is SVGIG (reference sequence). The V end was cut by 5 bases, the J end by 10 bases, with 27 bases between. This CDR3 has 16 amino acids. This chain's CDR3 is CAWAPGQSLAGPEQFF. CDR3 nucleotides: TGTGCCTGGGCCCCGGGACAGAGTCTAGCGGGCCCAGAGCAGTTCTTC.

This sequence joins TRBV7-9 and TRBJ2-3; 8 bases fit TRBD2. The germline CDR1 and CDR2 sequences are SEHNR and FQNEAQ (reference sequence). Germline trimming cut 4 bases from V and 6 bases from J; bases unmatched to any gene: 9. This CDR3 is 15 amino acids long. The CDR3 coding sequence is TGTGCCAGCAGCTACCACGGGGGGGCGGGGGATACGCAGTATTTT. This codes for CASSYHGGAGDTQYF.

The J gene is TRBJ1-1, the V gene TRBV4-2, with unresolved D. Trimming took 0 bases from V and 1 from J, leaving 6 bases between them. The CDR3 sequence is 14 residues long. Germline V CDR1 and CDR2: LGHNA, YNFKEQ. The CDR3 spells CASSQEWRNTEAFF. The CDR3, as DNA: TGTGCCAGCAGCCAAGAGTGGAGGAACACTGAAGCTTTCTTT.

The chain joins TRBV27 to TRBJ1-1; 7 bases match TRBD1. The trim removed 7 bases at V and 3 bases at J, leaving 8 bases unmatched. The CDR3 spans 14 residues. Germline V gene data show CDR1 as MNHEY and CDR2 as SMNVEV (reference sequence). The CDR3 DNA sequence: TGTGCCAGCACCTCGACAGGGAAGTACACTGAAGCTTTCTTT. Translating it yields CASTSTGKYTEAFF.

The chain combines TRBV11-2 with TRBJ2-7, with D maybe TRBD2 (6 bases). This CDR3 is 14 amino acids long. Germline CDR1 is SGHAT and CDR2 is FQNNGV. With 3 bases removed from V and 4 bases from J, the gap between germline ends came to 13 bases. The CDR3 DNA follows: TGTGCCAGCAGCTTTGGGCGGGGAAGGTACGAGCAGTACTTC. Encoded protein: CASSFGRGRYEQYF.

The chain is built from TRBV19 and TRBJ2-2; no definite D call. Deletions cut 7 bases from V and 0 bases from J, with 12 bases between. Germline assignment: CDR1 LNHDA and CDR2 SQIVND (reference sequence). The CDR3 is 15 residues long. Written as DNA, the CDR3 is TGTGCCAGTACCCCCCCTCAGGCGAACACCGGGGAGCTGTTTTTT. Its protein product is CASTPPQANTGELFF.

The chain couples TRBV4-3 to TRBJ1-2; the D gene is possibly TRBD1 (6 bases). Germline V CDR1 and CDR2: LGHNA, YSLEER. The CDR3 length is 15 residues. V shed 0 bases and J shed 4 bases, with 12 bases lying between them. CDR3 bases: TGCGCCAGCAGCCAAGACCAGGGGATGGGCTATGGCTACACCTTC. Translation: CASSQDQGMGYGYTF.

V gene TRBV6-5 combines with J gene TRBJ1-1; possibly TRBD1 for D (6 bases). Per germline, CDR1 MNHEY and CDR2 SVGAGI. This CDR3 is 15 amino acids long. V dropped 6 bases and J dropped 1 base, with 15 bases sitting between them. CDR3 coding DNA: TGTGCCAGCAGCCTCAGGGGAGTGGGGAACACTGAAGCTTTCTTT. It translates to CASSLRGVGNTEAFF.

Worth noting for this clone: Other DNA variants within this sample encode the same CDR3. V is TRBV18 and J is TRBJ1-6; 7 positions match TRBD1. The CDR3 is 14 residues long. The V gene end was trimmed by 3 bases and the J gene end by 10 bases; junction bases not matched to a gene: 6. Per germline, CDR1 KGHSH and CDR2 LQKENI. CDR3 sequence (DNA): TGTGCCAGCTCACCTACAGGGGAGAGGTCACCCCTCCACTTT. Translating it yields CASSPTGERSPLHF.

The chain carries TRBV12-5 and TRBJ1-5, with TRBD1 matching over 9 bases. V gave up 5 bases and J gave up 6 bases; unmatched junction bases: 11. The CDR3 totals 16 residues. CDR1 and CDR2 (germline): LGHNT, FRNRAP. The chain's CDR3 is CASGPKTGGSGQPQHF. The CDR3 DNA reads TGTGCTAGTGGTCCCAAGACAGGGGGGAGCGGTCAGCCCCAGCATTTT.

The chain has TRBV29-1 and TRBJ2-2; the D is unclear. Germline CDR1 SQVTM, CDR2 ANQGSEA. CDR3 size: 14 residues. Trimming stripped 7 bases from V and 1 base from J, with 13 bases between. DNA for the CDR3: TGCAGCGCCGTAGAGGTTCGGAACACCGGGGAGCTGTTTTTT. This encodes CSAVEVRNTGELFF.

This clone turned up a few times. The rearrangement uses TRBV7-6 and TRBJ1-4; perhaps TRBD1 as D (5 bases). V was cut by 2 bases and J by 7 bases, with 11 bases left in between. The germline V gene encodes CDR1 SGHVS and CDR2 FNYEAQ. The CDR3 consists of 14 residues. This CDR3 is CASSLPGRGEKLFF. The CDR3 coding sequence is TGTGCCAGCAGCTTACCGGGGCGGGGTGAAAAACTGTTTTTT.

This clone has only one observation. The chain employs TRBV27 and TRBJ2-1; the match to TRBD2 covers 8 bases. With 4 bases clipped from V and 2 bases from J, the junction kept 7 bases outside the gene matches. Germline CDR1 and CDR2: MNHEY and SMNVEV (reference sequence). The CDR3 sequence is 16 residues long. The CDR3 here is CASSSLGAGAYNEQFF. The DNA for the CDR3 is TGTGCCAGCAGTTCCCTAGGAGCGGGGGCCTACAATGAGCAGTTCTTC.

This clone appeared a few times. This sequence joins TRBV5-5 and TRBJ2-7; 7 nucleotides align to TRBD1. Germline CDR1 and CDR2: SGHKS and YYEKEE (reference sequence). Germline trimming cut 0 bases from V and 3 bases from J; bases unmatched to any gene: 6. The CDR3 runs to 15 residues. CDR3 amino acids: CASSLVTGLNYEQYF. The CDR3 DNA reads as TGTGCCAGCAGCTTGGTGACAGGGCTCAACTACGAGCAGTACTTC. The variable domain in full, completed from reference TRBV5-5 and TRBJ2-7, reads DAGVTQSPTHLIKTRGQQVTLRCSPISGHKSVSWYQQVLGQGPQFIFQYYEKEERGRGNFPDRFSARQFPNYSSELNVNALLLGDSALYLCASSLVTGLNYEQYFGPGTRLTVT.